A selection of T cell receptor beta chains follows, all from one sample in a study of blood T cell repertoires in COVID-19. Profiled with immunoSEQ multiplex PCR; TCRdb holds only in-frame clones, not every one. The sample includes hundreds of thousands of clones, 88% of them seen just once. The specimen sequenced was PBMCs or T cells enriched from blood (not recorded which). These receptors all stem from a woman between 45 and 60 years old who had recovered from COVID-19. Each CDR3 is given with its conserved first and last residue. A D gene is named only where the DNA matches it firmly. Some rows mark clone size as missing; the rest say once, few, many or name a class of expanded clone.

clone size,V gene,D gene,J gene,CDR3 DNA,CDR3 protein
NA,TRBV18,NA,TRBJ1-3,TGTGCCAGCTCACCAATCAGCGTAATCTCTGGAAACACCATATATTTT,CASSPISVISGNTIYF
NA,TRBV28,NA,TRBJ1-1,TGTGCCAGCAGTTGGAGCAATGAGAACACTGAAGCTTTCTTT,CASSWSNENTEAFF
NA,TRBV7-2,TRBD1,TRBJ1-3,TGTGCCAGCAGCTTCAGACAGGGCTCTGGAAACACCATATATTTT,CASSFRQGSGNTIYF
NA,TRBV28,TRBD2,TRBJ2-3,TGTGCCAGCGGCACCCACATTAGCGGGTACACAGATACGCAGTATTTT,CASGTHISGYTDTQYF
NA,TRBV6-1,TRBD2,TRBJ2-5,TGTGCCAGCAGTGAACGGGGACTAGCGGGCTTGATTACCCAGTACTTC,CASSERGLAGLITQYF
NA,TRBV7-2,TRBD2,TRBJ2-3,TGTGCCAGCAGCTTAGGAGCGGGAGGGCCAGATACGCAGTATTTT,CASSLGAGGPDTQYF
NA,TRBV7-2,NA,TRBJ1-2,TGTGCCAGCAGCTTAACGTGGCAGGGATCGGTTGGCTACACCTTC,CASSLTWQGSVGYTF
NA,TRBV7-3,TRBD1,TRBJ2-2,TGTGCCAGCAGTCGTCAGGGGGCGGACACCGGGGAGCTGTTTTTT,CASSRQGADTGELFF
few,TRBV28,NA,TRBJ1-1,TGTGCCAGCAGCCTTATGAGGGCTGAAGCTTTCTTT,CASSLMRAEAFF
NA,TRBV7-2,NA,TRBJ1-5,TGTGCCAGCAGCATAGGCCTAAATCAGCCCCAGCATTTT,CASSIGLNQPQHF
NA,TRBV5-1,NA,TRBJ1-1,TGCGCCAGCAGCTCGGGGAACACTGAAGCTTTCTTT,CASSSGNTEAFF
NA,TRBV10-2,NA,TRBJ1-1,TGCGCCAGCAGCGTACCCGGGGGGGAAGCTTTCTTT,CASSVPGGEAFF
NA,TRBV9,TRBD2,TRBJ2-1,TGTGCCAGCAGCGGGACTAGGTTTCAAGATGAGCAGTTCTTC,CASSGTRFQDEQFF
once,TRBV7-2,TRBD1,TRBJ2-2,TGTGCCAGCAGCAACAGGGGGCTCTACACCGGGGAGCTGTTTTTT,CASSNRGLYTGELFF
NA,TRBV7-8,NA,TRBJ2-3,TGTGCCAGCAGCTCCGGGGCAGATACGCAGTATTTT,CASSSGADTQYF
NA,TRBV7-8,TRBD2,TRBJ2-1,TGTGCCAGCAGCAAGAAGCGGGAGGACTACAATGAGCAGTTCTTC,CASSKKREDYNEQFF
once,TRBV19,TRBD2,TRBJ2-3,TGTGCCAGTAGTATTGGGGGACTAGCGGGAGGAGATACGCAGTATTTT,CASSIGGLAGGDTQYF
NA,TRBV18,TRBD1,TRBJ2-1,TGTGCCAGCTCAATCGGACAGGGGGTTTACAATGAGCAGTTCTTC,CASSIGQGVYNEQFF
NA,TRBV30,TRBD1,TRBJ1-4,TGTGCCTGGAGTGTACGGGACAGGGTTTCAGCTAATGAAAAACTGTTTTTT,CAWSVRDRVSANEKLFF
NA,TRBV5-1,NA,TRBJ1-1,TGCGCCAGCAGCTTGGACAGGCTACGGACCACTGAAGCTTTCTTT,CASSLDRLRTTEAFF
NA,TRBV19,NA,TRBJ2-5,TGTGCCAGTAGTATAGGCCCAGAGGGGGGGGACCCTCGGGAGACCCAGTACTTC,CASSIGPEGGDPRETQYF
NA,TRBV6-5,TRBD1,TRBJ1-5,TGTGCCAGCGGGAACGACAGGGGTAGCAATCAGCCCCAGCATTTT,CASGNDRGSNQPQHF
NA,TRBV4-2,NA,TRBJ2-1,TGTGCCAGCAGCCCGGCTTTTCGGAGGAACAATGAGCAGTTCTTC,CASSPAFRRNNEQFF
NA,TRBV5-1,TRBD2,TRBJ2-3,TGCGCCAGCAGCACCGGACTAGCGGGAGGCACAGATACGCAGTATTTT,CASSTGLAGGTDTQYF
NA,TRBV3-1/TRBV3-2,TRBD1,TRBJ2-2,TGTGCCAGCAGCCAAGAAAGGGGACAGGGGACCGGGGAGCTGTTTTTT,CASSQERGQGTGELFF
once,TRBV20-1,NA,TRBJ1-4,TGCAGTGCTAGTTCCGGGACTAATGAAAAACTGTTTTTT,CSASSGTNEKLFF
NA,TRBV7-2,TRBD1,TRBJ1-6,TGTGCCAGCAGCAAAGGGACAGGGTTAAATTCACCCCTCCACTTT,CASSKGTGLNSPLHF
NA,TRBV20-1,TRBD2,TRBJ2-7,TGCAGTGCTAGTCGGGCCGGGGGGACCTACGAGCAGTACTTC,CSASRAGGTYEQYF
few,TRBV11-3,NA,TRBJ2-5,TGTGCCAGCAGCTTAGGGCAGGCCCATCAAGAGACCCAGTACTTC,CASSLGQAHQETQYF
NA,TRBV5-1,NA,TRBJ2-1,TGCGCCAGCAGCGTTCTTTCCGGGAACTCCTACAATGAGCAGTTCTTC,CASSVLSGNSYNEQFF
NA,TRBV15,NA,TRBJ2-1,TGTGCCACCAGCAGAGAACCTAGCTCCTACAATGAGCAGTTCTTC,CATSREPSSYNEQFF
NA,TRBV7-9,TRBD2,TRBJ2-5,TGTGCCAGCAGCCGCCAGCGGGAGGGCCTACGAGAGACCCAGTACTTC,CASSRQREGLRETQYF
once,TRBV7-8,TRBD1,TRBJ1-5,TGTGCCAGCAGCTCGCGGGACAGAATTTATAGCAATCAGCCCCAGCATTTT,CASSSRDRIYSNQPQHF
NA,TRBV7-3,NA,TRBJ2-5,TGTGCCAGCAGTTACCGGGGACAACCTCGGGAGACCCAGTACTTC,CASSYRGQPRETQYF
NA,TRBV28,NA,TRBJ1-1,TGTGCCAGCAATTTAAGACAGCCCCTGAACACTGAAGCTTTCTTT,CASNLRQPLNTEAFF
NA,TRBV7-8,NA,TRBJ1-5,TGTGCCAGCAGCCAGGACTTCCAGCCCCAGCATTTT,CASSQDFQPQHF
NA,TRBV28,NA,TRBJ1-4,TGTGCCAGCAGTTTACCGCCTGACAGTTCTAATGAAAAACTGTTTTTT,CASSLPPDSSNEKLFF
NA,TRBV10-1,TRBD2,TRBJ2-2,TGCGCCAGCAGTGATGGCGGGAGGAACACCGGGGAGCTGTTTTTT,CASSDGGRNTGELFF
NA,TRBV5-5,NA,TRBJ2-7,TGTGCCAGCAGCCCCCACTTTGACATTGCCGAGCAGTACTTC,CASSPHFDIAEQYF
NA,TRBV5-4,TRBD1,TRBJ2-1,TGTGCCAGCAGCCCACCCGAGGGACAGGGGGCGCGTAATGAGCAGTTCTTC,CASSPPEGQGARNEQFF
NA,TRBV5-1,TRBD1,TRBJ1-2,TGCGCCAGCAGCTTGGGACAGGGAAACTATGGCTACACCTTC,CASSLGQGNYGYTF
NA,TRBV25-1,NA,TRBJ1-3,TGTGCCAGCAGACAGGCCTCTGGAAACACCATATATTTT,CASRQASGNTIYF
NA,TRBV6-5,NA,TRBJ2-3,TGTGCCAGCACGGCGGGGTCCACAGATACGCAGTATTTT,CASTAGSTDTQYF
NA,TRBV4-2,TRBD1,TRBJ1-6,TGTGCCAGCAGCCAAGATGGGACAGGGGTTTTCTCACCCCTCCACTTT,CASSQDGTGVFSPLHF
NA,TRBV7-2,TRBD1,TRBJ1-1,TGTGCCAGCAGCTTAGATCAGGGGGTGGGCACTGAAGCTTTCTTT,CASSLDQGVGTEAFF
NA,TRBV15,TRBD1,TRBJ1-1,TGTGCCACCAGCAGAGATTTTTGGGGGACAGACACCCCGAGGGCTTTCTTT,CATSRDFWGTDTPRAFF
NA,TRBV7-2,NA,TRBJ2-7,TGTGCCAGCAGCCCTTCCCCCCTGAGCAACGAGCAGTACTTC,CASSPSPLSNEQYF
NA,TRBV3-1/TRBV3-2,TRBD1,TRBJ2-3,TGTGCCAGCAGCCAAGTCCCGGGACAGGGGGATACGCAGTATTTT,CASSQVPGQGDTQYF
NA,TRBV7-6,TRBD1,TRBJ2-1,TGTGCCAGCAGAGACAGGGGAAGAGGCAATGAGCAGTTCTTC,CASRDRGRGNEQFF
NA,TRBV5-6,TRBD1,TRBJ1-4,TGTGCCAGCAGCCTTTGGACAGGGGTGGCTGAAAAACTGTTTTTT,CASSLWTGVAEKLFF
NA,TRBV5-1,TRBD1,TRBJ2-3,TGCGCCAGCAGCCTTGGACAGGCTAGCACAGATACGCAGTATTTT,CASSLGQASTDTQYF
NA,TRBV18,NA,TRBJ2-1,TGTGCCAGCTCACAAACTTACAGCTCCTACAATGAGCAGTTCTTC,CASSQTYSSYNEQFF
NA,TRBV5-6,TRBD1,TRBJ2-7,TGTGCCAGCAGCTTCCGGACAGGGGGTTACGAGCAGTACTTC,CASSFRTGGYEQYF
NA,TRBV28,TRBD1,TRBJ1-2,TGTGCCAGTTTACAGGGGGAGGGGTATGGCTACACCTTC,CASLQGEGYGYTF
NA,TRBV15,NA,TRBJ1-1,TGTGCCACCAGCAGAGATTCGGGCCCGAGGGCGGGCACTGAAGCTTTCTTT,CATSRDSGPRAGTEAFF
NA,TRBV2,NA,TRBJ1-6,TGTGCCAGCAGCCCCTTTGGGCAACCCCTCCACTTT,CASSPFGQPLHF
NA,TRBV7-2,NA,TRBJ2-2,TGTGCCAGCAGCTTAGTTGGGGAGACCGGGGAGCTGTTTTTT,CASSLVGETGELFF
few,TRBV6-5,NA,TRBJ2-5,TGTGCCAGCAATCGCCCCATGCGGGATGGGGAGACCCAGTACTTC,CASNRPMRDGETQYF
NA,TRBV9,NA,TRBJ1-2,TGTGCCAGCAGCCCCTCCCCCGAGGGCCGCCGGGGCTACACCTTC,CASSPSPEGRRGYTF
NA,TRBV7-3,NA,TRBJ2-3,TGTGCCAGCAGCTTCGCGGGGAACACAGATACGCAGTATTTT,CASSFAGNTDTQYF